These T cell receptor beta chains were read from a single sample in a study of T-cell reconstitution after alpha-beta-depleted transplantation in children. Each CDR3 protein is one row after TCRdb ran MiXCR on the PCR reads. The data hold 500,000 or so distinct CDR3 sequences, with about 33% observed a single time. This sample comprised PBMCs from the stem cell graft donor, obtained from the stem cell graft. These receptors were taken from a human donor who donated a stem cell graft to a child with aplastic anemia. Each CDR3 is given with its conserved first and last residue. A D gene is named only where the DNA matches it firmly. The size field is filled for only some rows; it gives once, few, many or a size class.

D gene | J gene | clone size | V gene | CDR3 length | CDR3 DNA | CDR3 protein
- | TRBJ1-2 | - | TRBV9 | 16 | TGTGCCAGCAGCGTGGGGGATTGGGGGGAATACTATGGCTACACCTTC | CASSVGDWGEYYGYTF
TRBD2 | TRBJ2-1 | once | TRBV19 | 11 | TGTGCCAGTCGGGAGGGCGATGAGCAGTTCTTC | CASREGDEQFF
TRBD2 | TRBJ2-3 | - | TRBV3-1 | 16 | TGTGCCAGCAGCCAAGGACCTAGCGGGTGGAGAGATACGCAGTATTTT | CASSQGPSGWRDTQYF
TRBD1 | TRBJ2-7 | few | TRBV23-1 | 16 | TGCGCCAGCAGTCAAGTCCCGGGACAGCGAATAGACGAGCAGTACTTC | CASSQVPGQRIDEQYF
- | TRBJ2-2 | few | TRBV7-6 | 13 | TGTGCCAGCAGCTCGAGTCGAGTCGGGGAGCTGTTTTTT | CASSSSRVGELFF
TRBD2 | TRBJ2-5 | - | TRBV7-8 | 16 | TGTGCCAGCAGCTCATGGGGTAGCGGGAGACAAGAGACCCAGTACTTC | CASSSWGSGRQETQYF
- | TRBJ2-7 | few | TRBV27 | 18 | TGTGCCAGCAGTCCCCGAGTCTTGTCAGGGGTGAAGATCGGCGAGCAGTACTTC | CASSPRVLSGVKIGEQYF
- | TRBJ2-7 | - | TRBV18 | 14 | TGTGCCAGCTCACCTACGGACAGCGCCTACGAGCAGTACTTC | CASSPTDSAYEQYF
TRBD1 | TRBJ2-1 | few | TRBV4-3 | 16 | TGCGCCAGCAGCCAGGACCGGGACAGTACCTACAATGAGCAGTTCTTC | CASSQDRDSTYNEQFF
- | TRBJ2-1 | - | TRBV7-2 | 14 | TGTGCCAGCAGCTTAGGACTAGAACTTGATGAGCAGTTCTTC | CASSLGLELDEQFF
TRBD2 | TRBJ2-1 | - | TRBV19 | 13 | TGTGCCAGTAGTACGGGACTAGCGGGAGAGCAGTTCTTC | CASSTGLAGEQFF
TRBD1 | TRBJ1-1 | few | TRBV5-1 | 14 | TGCGCCAGCAGCCCCAGACAGGGAGACACTGAAGCTTTCTTT | CASSPRQGDTEAFF
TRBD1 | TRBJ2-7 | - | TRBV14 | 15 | TGTGCCAGCAGCCGTTCGGGACAGGGAACCTACGAGCAGTACTTC | CASSRSGQGTYEQYF
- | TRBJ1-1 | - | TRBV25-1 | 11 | TGTGCCAGCAGTTGGACCGGGATAGCTTTCTTT | CASSWTGIAFF
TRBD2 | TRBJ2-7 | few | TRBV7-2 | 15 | TGTGCCAGCAGCTGGGGACTAGCGGGAGTTACCGAGCAGTACTTC | CASSWGLAGVTEQYF
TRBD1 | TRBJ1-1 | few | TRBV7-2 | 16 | TGTGCCAGCAGCTTAGGGGGGACAGCTTCGAACACTGAAGCTTTCTTT | CASSLGGTASNTEAFF
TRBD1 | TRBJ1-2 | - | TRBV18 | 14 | TGTGCCAGCTCACCTGACAGGGGGGTTCATGGCTACACCTTC | CASSPDRGVHGYTF
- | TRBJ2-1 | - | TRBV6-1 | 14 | TGTGCCAGCGGGGGGCTCTTTTCCTACAATGAGCAGTTCTTC | CASGGLFSYNEQFF
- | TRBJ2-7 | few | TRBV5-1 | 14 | TGCGCCAGCAGCTTGGCCCCCGGTCCGAGAGAGCAGTACTTC | CASSLAPGPREQYF
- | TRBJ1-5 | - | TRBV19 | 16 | TGTGCCAGTAGTATCAGGGAGGGTCGGGTGGATCAGCCCCAGCATTTT | CASSIREGRVDQPQHF
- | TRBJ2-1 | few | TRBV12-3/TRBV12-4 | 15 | TGTGCCAGCACCCCCCGGACAACGAATTACAATGAGCAGTTCTTC | CASTPRTTNYNEQFF
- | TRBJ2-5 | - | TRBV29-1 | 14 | TGCAGCGTTTCAGGTCGAGGGGGACAAGAGACCCAGTACTTC | CSVSGRGGQETQYF
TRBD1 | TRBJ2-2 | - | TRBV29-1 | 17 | TGCAGCGTGATCGGCGACAGGGATATTTGGGGCACCGGGGAGCTGTTTTTT | CSVIGDRDIWGTGELFF
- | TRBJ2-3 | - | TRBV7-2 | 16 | TGTGCCAGCAGCCCTTCCCCGTGGATTGGGGGAGATACGCAGTATTTT | CASSPSPWIGGDTQYF
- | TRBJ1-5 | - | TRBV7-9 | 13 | TGTGCCAGCAGCTTCGACGGGGCCCGTCCCCAGCATTTT | CASSFDGARPQHF
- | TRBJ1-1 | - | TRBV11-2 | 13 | TGTGCCAGCAGCGAGGGAAAAAACACTGAAGCTTTCTTT | CASSEGKNTEAFF
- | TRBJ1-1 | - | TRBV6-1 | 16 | TGTGCCAGCAGTGAAAGGCTAGGGACGGTGAACACTGAAGCTTTCTTT | CASSERLGTVNTEAFF
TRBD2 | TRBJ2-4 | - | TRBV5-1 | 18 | TGCGCCAGCAGCCCGCCGGGACTAGCGGGAAAAACCAAAAACATTCAGTACTTC | CASSPPGLAGKTKNIQYF
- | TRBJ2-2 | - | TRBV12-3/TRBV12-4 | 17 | TGTGCCAGCAGTTTTATAACGGCGGGCCCTAACACCGGGGAGCTGTTTTTT | CASSFITAGPNTGELFF
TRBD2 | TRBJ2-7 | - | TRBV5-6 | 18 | TGTGCCAGCAGCCCGACCGGGACTAGCGGGAGTAAACCCTACGAGCAGTACTTC | CASSPTGTSGSKPYEQYF
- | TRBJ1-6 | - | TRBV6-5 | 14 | TGTGCCAGCAGTTACGGACAGACGATTTCACCCCTCCACTTT | CASSYGQTISPLHF
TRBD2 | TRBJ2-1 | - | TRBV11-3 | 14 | TGTGCCAGCAGCTTTGGAGCGGGAGGTCGTGAGCAGTTCTTC | CASSFGAGGREQFF
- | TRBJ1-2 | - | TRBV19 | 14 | TGTGCCAGTAGTATATTAGCGGCCGGCTGGGGCTACACCTTC | CASSILAAGWGYTF
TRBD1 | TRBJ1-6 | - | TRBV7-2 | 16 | TGTGCCAGCAGCTTATACCACGGACAGGGTGATTCACCCCTCCACTTT | CASSLYHGQGDSPLHF
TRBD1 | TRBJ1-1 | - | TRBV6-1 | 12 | TGTGCCAGCGACAGGGGCTACACTGAAGCTTTCTTT | CASDRGYTEAFF
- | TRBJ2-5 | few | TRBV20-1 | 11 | TGCAGTGCTGGGAGGTTGGAGACCCAGTACTTC | CSAGRLETQYF